These 30 T cell receptor beta chains came from one sample sequenced in a study of blood T cell repertoires in COVID-19. Repertoires were generated with immunoSEQ multiplex PCR, while TCRdb's copy carries only in-frame clones and drops some. Of over 30,000 clones listed, more than 60% are singletons. Input material: peripheral blood. These receptors all stem from an elderly man with active or convalescent COVID-19.

This clone has just a few counts. The chain couples TRBV14 to TRBJ2-1, with D maybe TRBD1 (5 bases). CDR3 length: 15 amino acids. In germline, CDR1 is SGHDN, CDR2 FVKESK. V was cut by 4 bases and J by 5 bases, with 15 bases left in between. CDR3 in amino acids: CASSPLGAGNNEQFF. For the CDR3, the DNA is TGTGCCAGCAGCCCGTTAGGGGCAGGGAACAATGAGCAGTTCTTC.

This rearrangement joins TRBV5-6 to TRBJ2-5, with a weak D call TRBD1 (5 bases). CDR1 is SGHDT and CDR2 is YYEEEE in the germline V gene. The CDR3 is 14 residues long. The germline V and J ends were trimmed by 4 bases and 1 base, with 11 bases remaining between them. Here the CDR3 reads CASSRQGIQETQYF. CDR3 bases: TGTGCCAGCAGCCGCCAGGGCATCCAAGAGACCCAGTACTTC.

This chain connects TRBV24-1 to TRBJ2-1; 11 bases are a match to TRBD2. The J segment lost 4 bases and the V segment lost 4 bases, leaving 11 bases of the junction unmatched. The V gene's germline CDR1 is KGHDR and CDR2 SFDVKD. The CDR3 has 18 residues. This CDR3 is CATSDPGLAEAEYNEQFF. For the CDR3, the DNA is TGTGCCACCAGTGACCCGGGACTAGCGGAGGCAGAATACAATGAGCAGTTCTTC.

This clone was observed a few times. The rearrangement uses TRBV3-1 (or the pseudogene TRBV3-2) and TRBJ1-6; D is possibly TRBD1 (6 bases). Per the germline V gene, CDR1 is LGHDT and CDR2 is YNNKEL (reference sequence). This CDR3 has 15 amino acids. The V end was cut by 1 base, the J end by 9 bases, with 13 bases between. CDR3 amino acids: CASSQGGGRGSPLHF. For the CDR3, the DNA is TGTGCCAGCAGCCAAGGAGGAGGCAGGGGTTCACCCCTCCACTTT.

In this sample, this clone turned up a few times. The chain couples TRBV9 to TRBJ2-1; D perhaps matches TRBD1 (6 bases). Germline CDR1 reads SGDLS; CDR2 reads YYNGEE. The CDR3 runs to 16 residues. V gave up 4 bases and J gave up 0 bases, with 14 bases separating them. CDR3 nucleotides: TGTGCCAGCAGCAGGGGGAGCGCGAGCTCCTACAATGAGCAGTTCTTC. Its protein product is CASSRGSASSYNEQFF.

This clone has just a few counts. The genes are TRBV5-1 and TRBJ2-3; 8 bases map to TRBD1. V was pared by 0 bases and J by 1 base, with 1 base of the junction left unmatched. The CDR3 is 15 amino acids. The V gene's germline CDR1 is SGHRS and CDR2 YFSETQ. The CDR3 DNA reads as TGCGCCAGCAGCTTGGACAGGGGGGGCACAGATACGCAGTATTTT. Its translation: CASSLDRGGTDTQYF. The full variable domain, with the rest looked up from reference TRBV5-1 and TRBJ2-3, is KAGVTQTPRYLIKTRGQQVTLSCSPISGHRSVSWYQQTPGQGLQFLFEYFSETQRNKGNFPGRFSGRQFSNSRSEMNVSTLELGDSALYLCASSLDRGGTDTQYFGPGTRLTVL.

This chain links TRBV15 with TRBJ2-7; TRBD1 matches at 8 bases. Germline V gene lookup returns CDR1 LNHNV and CDR2 YYDKDF (reference sequence). V dropped 0 bases and J dropped 7; count of bases not matched to a gene: 20. The CDR3 consists of 19 residues. CDR3 residues: CATSRDSSQGAVTGREQYF. The CDR3 DNA sequence: TGTGCCACCAGCAGAGATTCGTCTCAGGGGGCCGTGACGGGGAGAGAGCAGTACTTC.

The chain carries TRBV19 and TRBJ1-2, with 7 bases fitting TRBD1. The length of the CDR3 is 17 residues. V lost 4 bases and J lost 6; bases outside the gene matches: 17. From germline, CDR1 is LNHDA and CDR2 SQIVND (reference sequence). This CDR3 is CASSRRTGWDGLHGYTF. DNA of the CDR3: TGTGCCAGTAGTAGGAGGACAGGTTGGGATGGTCTTCATGGCTACACCTTC.

The chain joins TRBV10-2 to TRBJ1-1; D is perhaps TRBD1 (6 bases). Germline assignment: CDR1 WSHSY and CDR2 SAAADI. The CDR3 contains 13 residues. Between the trimmed V and J ends, which lost 6 bases and 3 bases, there was a span of 11 bases. Here the CDR3 reads CASSEDRYTEAFF. Written as DNA, the CDR3 is TGCGCCAGCAGCGAAGACAGGTACACTGAAGCTTTCTTT.

This clone was seen a few times. The chain combines TRBV27 with TRBJ2-7, with D maybe TRBD2 (5 bases). This CDR3 contains 16 residues. Germline V gene sequence: CDR1 MNHEY, CDR2 SMNVEV (reference sequence). V shed 0 bases and J shed 0 bases, with 12 bases lying between them. This CDR3 reads CASSLSPLAGSYEQYF. CDR3 nucleotide sequence: TGTGCCAGCAGTTTATCTCCCCTAGCTGGCTCCTACGAGCAGTACTTC.

The rearrangement links TRBV3-1 (or the pseudogene TRBV3-2) to TRBJ1-2; TRBD1 is a possible D gene (5 bases). The ends were cut back, 5 bases at V and 0 bases at J, with 19 bases in the middle. CDR1 LGHDT and CDR2 YNNKEL come from the germline V gene (reference sequence). The CDR3 runs 17 residues. The CDR3 spells CASSSVRWGDPNYGYTF. Here the CDR3 DNA reads TGTGCCAGCAGCAGCGTCCGATGGGGCGACCCTAACTATGGCTACACCTTC.

This chain links TRBV7-2 with TRBJ2-5; 8 nucleotides align to TRBD1. The junction had 4 bases not matched to a gene; V was cut back by 3 bases and J by 4 bases. Germline CDR1 SGHTA, CDR2 FQGNSA. The CDR3 sequence is 14 residues long. CDR3 sequence (DNA): TGTGCCAGCAGCTTTAACAGGGGGTTAGAGACCCAGTACTTC. Protein sequence: CASSFNRGLETQYF.

The chain links TRBV28 to TRBJ1-1; TRBD1 agrees at 7 bases. The J segment lost 10 bases and the V segment lost 5 bases, leaving 13 bases of the junction unmatched. The V gene's germline CDR1 is MDHEN and CDR2 SYDVKM. This CDR3 spans 14 amino acids. CDR3 DNA sequence: TGTGCCAGCAGTCCTCCAACAGGGGCCGGGGGAGCTTTCTTT. It translates to CASSPPTGAGGAFF.

The gene calls are TRBV10-2 and TRBJ2-5, with 10 bases fitting TRBD2. There are 14 residues in the CDR3. Trimming at V came to 4 bases and at J to 3 bases, leaving 2 bases not matched to a gene. Per the germline V gene, CDR1 is WSHSY and CDR2 is SAAADI. The chain's CDR3 is CASSGTSGEETQYF. The CDR3 bases are TGCGCCAGCAGTGGGACTAGCGGAGAAGAGACCCAGTACTTC.

V is TRBV3-1 (or the pseudogene TRBV3-2) and J is TRBJ2-3, with D perhaps TRBD1 (5 bases). V lost 6 bases, J lost 7 bases, and 14 bases lay in between. Per germline, CDR1 LGHDT and CDR2 YNNKEL (reference sequence). CDR3 size: 13 residues. The CDR3 DNA reads as TGTGCCAGCAGTCGCCAGGGATTTAATACGCAGTATTTT. Its protein product is CASSRQGFNTQYF.

This clone came up once. The chain links TRBV28 to TRBJ1-6, with D maybe TRBD1 (6 bases). The CDR3 is made up of 16 amino acids. Germline-derived CDR1 and CDR2 are MDHEN and SYDVKM. V was clipped by 6 bases and J by 5 bases, with 17 bases between them. The CDR3 nucleotides are TGTGCCAGCAGCCCGACCGGCAGGGGAGATAATTCACCCCTCCACTTT. As protein: CASSPTGRGDNSPLHF.

The gene calls are TRBV18 and TRBJ2-3; no clear D gene. The CDR3 covers 11 residues. The germline V and J ends were trimmed by 3 bases and 5 bases, with 3 bases remaining between them. Germline-derived CDR1 and CDR2 are KGHSH and LQKENI. The CDR3 DNA follows: TGTGCCAGCTCACCCGGAGATACGCAGTATTTT. Protein: CASSPGDTQYF.

This clone was seen a single time. The CDR3 is CASSQFSAGEGTDTQYF. In DNA form, the CDR3 reads TGCGCCAGCAGCCAATTTTCTGCGGGAGAGGGGACAGATACGCAGTATTTT. The rearrangement joins TRBV4-1 to TRBJ2-3, with 7 bases fitting TRBD2. There are 17 residues in the CDR3. Germline-derived CDR1 and CDR2 are MGHRA and YSYEKL. J gave up 3 bases and V 2 bases, and 11 bases lay outside the gene matches.

The chain couples TRBV28 to TRBJ2-3, with 9 positions matching TRBD2. CDR1 MDHEN and CDR2 SYDVKM come from the germline V gene. The CDR3 has 15 amino acids. V was clipped by 5 bases and J by 2 bases; unmatched bases: 5. In nucleotides, the CDR3 is TGTGCCAGCAGTAGTATAGCGGGAGTCACAGATACGCAGTATTTT. Translated: CASSSIAGVTDTQYF.

The V call is TRBV3-1 (or the pseudogene TRBV3-2), the J call TRBJ1-4; perhaps TRBD1 as D (5 bases). The CDR3 has 16 amino acids. Trimming stripped 3 bases from V and 4 bases from J, with 15 bases between. The germline gives CDR1 LGHDT, CDR2 YNNKEL (reference sequence). This CDR3 reads CASSHRALAGNEKLFF. As DNA, the CDR3 is TGTGCCAGCAGCCACAGGGCATTGGCTGGTAATGAAAAACTGTTTTTT.

The chain combines TRBV7-2 with TRBJ1-4; 8 bases map to TRBD1. The CDR3 is 16 residues long. The germline CDR1 and CDR2 sequences are SGHTA and FQGNSA. V dropped 5 bases and J dropped 3; count of bases not matched to a gene: 8. The CDR3 DNA follows: TGTGCCAGCAGCGCCTCGCAGGGGGCGGCTAATGAAAAACTGTTTTTT. It yields the protein CASSASQGAANEKLFF.

The chain has TRBV2 and TRBJ2-7; 10 nucleotides agree with TRBD1. The CDR3 consists of 14 residues. Losses at the gene ends were 7 bases for V and 7 bases for J; bases not matched to a gene: 10. In germline, CDR1 is SNHLY, CDR2 FYNNEI. Here the CDR3 reads CASKRTGGEAEQYF. The CDR3 coding sequence is TGTGCCAGCAAAAGGACAGGGGGAGAAGCTGAGCAGTACTTC.

This clone was counted between two and nine times. The chain carries TRBV5-8 and TRBJ1-2; D is unclear. Germline CDR1 SGHTS, CDR2 YDEGEE. The length of the CDR3 is 12 residues. V lost 2 bases and J lost 3, with 5 bases in between. CDR3 DNA: TGTGCCAGCAGCTTAGGAGACTATGGCTACACCTTC. Translated: CASSLGDYGYTF.

This clone has just a few counts. This chain links TRBV9 with TRBJ2-3, with TRBD1 matching 10 bases. There are 15 residues in the CDR3. The J segment lost 2 bases and the V segment lost 2 bases, leaving 2 bases of the junction unmatched. CDR1 SGDLS and CDR2 YYNGEE come from the germline V gene. The CDR3 DNA reads TGTGCCAGCAGCGTGGGACAGGGGTTCACAGATACGCAGTATTTT. Translation gives CASSVGQGFTDTQYF.

This clone has a handful of counts. The chain has TRBV7-2 and TRBJ2-7; 8 positions match TRBD1. Trimming took 5 bases from V and 7 from J; bases not matched to a gene: 7. This CDR3 spans 13 amino acids. Germline V gene data show CDR1 as SGHTA and CDR2 as FQGNSA. This CDR3 reads CASSRSTGGEQYF. DNA for the CDR3: TGTGCCAGCAGCAGATCAACAGGGGGTGAGCAGTACTTC.

The J gene is TRBJ1-1, the V gene TRBV5-4; D perhaps matches TRBD1 (6 bases). The V gene's germline CDR1 is SGHNT and CDR2 YYREEE (reference sequence). Trimming took off 4 bases at V and 3 bases at J, with 10 bases between the two ends. There are 13 residues in the CDR3. CDR3 coding DNA: TGTGCCAGCAGCGGACAGTACGACACTGAAGCTTTCTTT. This encodes CASSGQYDTEAFF.

The gene calls are TRBV15 and TRBJ2-1; 9 bases fit TRBD1. In germline, CDR1 is LNHNV, CDR2 YYDKDF (reference sequence). V trimming: 4 bases; J trimming: 4 bases; junction bases outside the gene matches: 11. The length of the CDR3 is 17 residues. DNA for the CDR3: TGTGCCACCAGCACCCTGACCGGGACAGGGCAGTACAATGAGCAGTTCTTC. Protein product: CATSTLTGTGQYNEQFF.

This clone was picked up one time. The rearrangement links TRBV28 to TRBJ1-1, with 10 bases aligning to TRBD1. Per germline, CDR1 MDHEN and CDR2 SYDVKM. V lost 11 bases, J lost 4 bases, and 7 bases stayed unmatched. CDR3 size: 13 residues. The CDR3 DNA is TGTGCCGGCCGGACAGGGGGTCTCACTGAAGCTTTCTTT. Translation gives CAGRTGGLTEAFF.

This clone has more than one count but fewer than ten. This rearrangement joins TRBV7-9 to TRBJ1-5; no definite D call. Germline V lookup: CDR1 SEHNR, CDR2 FQNEAQ (reference sequence). The ends were cut back, 3 bases at V and 6 bases at J, with 3 bases in the middle. The CDR3 spans 11 residues. CDR3 region: CASSFVQPQHF. The CDR3 nucleotides read TGTGCCAGCAGCTTCGTTCAGCCCCAGCATTTT.

This rearrangement joins TRBV2 to TRBJ1-1; a possible D gene is TRBD1 (6 bases). V shed 6 bases and J shed 1 base, with 21 bases lying between them. Germline loops: CDR1 SNHLY, CDR2 FYNNEI. CDR3 length: 17 amino acids. DNA of the CDR3: TGTGCCAGCAGCTCAAGGACAGTCAATACCGCGAACACTGAAGCTTTCTTT. Its protein is CASSSRTVNTANTEAFF.